The present T cell receptor beta chain was sequenced within a study of blood T cells in healthy people across ages. Study-wide context: Template switching captured about one barcoded beta molecule per two T cells.

CDR1 is GTSNPN, CDR2 SVGIG, per germline (reference sequence). V lost 4 bases, J lost 5 bases, and 6 bases lay in between. The CDR3 covers 10 residues. Details on this clonotype: Antigen unknown.

Next came a second PCR, run for about 7 to 12 cycles, which used a sample-barcoded 5' primer along with a J-beta primer mix. TCRdb re-derived calls from the 5' RACE reads in MiXCR, one entry per CDR3 protein. The data contain about 780,000 distinct CDR3 sequences, around half of them singletons. Study-wide results and caveats: Relative to aged donors, long-lived donors carried more naive CD4+ cells and displayed higher diversity.

The rearrangement joins TRBV30 to TRBJ2-7; no clear D. This clonotype was obtained from a man older than 75 in good health. Sequenced input: blood. CDR3 loop: CAWIRDEQYF. The CDR3 region has the DNA TGTGCCTGGATAAGGGACGAGCAGTACTTC.